Sequencing of this T cell receptor beta chain was carried out in a study of cytomegalovirus exposure and HLA in healthy donors. Study-wide findings and caveats: The listing of some 170 TCR beta chains classed them as cytomegalovirus-associated. Available immune exposure information covered CMV serostatus only. Earlier analysis looked at TCR beta V segments, and most were productive about 87% or about 30% of the time.

A multiplex PCR was run with 60 Vbeta primers and 13 Jbeta primers. Only in-frame clones appear in the TCRdb table, and some are missing; sequencing was by immunoSEQ multiplex PCR. There are about 120,000 clones in the sample; 50% to 75% occur only once, and about 8.3% lies in the top ten. The germline CDR1 and CDR2 sequences are LNHNV and YYDKDF (reference sequence). The CDR3 has 17 residues. After removal of 0 bases from V and 6 bases from J, the junction contained 9 bases not matched to a gene. As concerns this clone: Its antigen is unknown.

The rearrangement joins TRBV15 to TRBJ1-2, with 11 bases aligning to TRBD1. Material: PBMCs. The sequence was obtained from a woman aged 35 to 49 in good health and CMV-seropositive. CDR3 DNA sequence: TGTGCCACCAGCAGAGATTGGAGGACAGGGGGCGACGATGGCTACACCTTC. This encodes CATSRDWRTGGDDGYTF.